These 8 T cell receptor beta chains originate from one sample sequenced in a study of TIL therapy for anti-PD-1-resistant metastatic lung cancer (dated by TCRdb to the early 2020s). Using bias-controlled multiplex PCR with the immunoSEQ v3 hsTCRB kit, the TCR beta CDR3 regions were amplified from genomic DNA. The table comes from immuneACCESS by way of TCRdb, which keeps in-frame sequences with V and J called. Part of the clones is missing from these tables; in studies checked, under half for an unresolved V gene and the rest for unknown reasons. The sample data list more than 90,000 clones, and 50% to 70% of these were observed just once. The biggest ten clones account for roughly 9.8% of the sample. The time point label, read with the paper, signifies: pre-treatment sample, taken before nivolumab and TIL therapy. Baseline tumor samples were excised metastases, mostly pleural nodules or supraclavicular lymph nodes, from the same resection used to grow TIL.

Sequences were derived from tumor tissue, sampled at baseline. The receptors derive from a person between 25 and 80 years old with non-small cell lung cancer.

This clone has more than one count but fewer than ten. The gene calls are TRBV30 and TRBJ1-6, with 7 bases that match TRBD1. CDR3 length: 13 amino acids. The junction had 3 bases not matched to a gene; V was cut back by 2 bases and J by 8 bases. Germline V lookup: CDR1 GTSNPN, CDR2 SVGIG (reference sequence). For the CDR3, the DNA is TGTGCCTGGAGTCCTACAGGGGATTCACCCCTCCACTTT. Translation: CAWSPTGDSPLHF.

By proportion, this clone is medium-sized. The rearrangement joins TRBV4-1 to TRBJ2-1; unclear D gene. Germline CDR1 reads MGHRA; CDR2 reads YSYEKL. CDR3 length: 15 amino acids. Between the trimmed V and J ends, which lost 2 bases and 0 bases, there was a span of 8 bases. The DNA of the CDR3 is TGCGCCAGCAGCCAAAAGACTTCCTCCTACAATGAGCAGTTCTTC. It codes for CASSQKTSSYNEQFF.

This chain joins TRBV12-3 or TRBV12-4 and TRBJ1-3, with D tentatively TRBD1 (5 bases). V gave up 3 bases and J gave up 6 bases, with 6 bases separating them. This CDR3 region has 12 residues. The CDR3 here is CASSFGANTIYF. DNA of the CDR3: TGTGCCAGCAGTTTCGGGGCAAACACCATATATTTT.

The V call is TRBV11-2, the J call TRBJ2-1; TRBD1 aligns across 8 bases. The trim removed 1 base at V and 2 bases at J, leaving 4 bases unmatched. This CDR3 is built from 16 residues. From germline, CDR1 is SGHAT and CDR2 FQNNGV. The CDR3 DNA is TGTGCCAGCAGCTTAGCGGGACAGGTGACCTACAATGAGCAGTTCTTC. It is translated as CASSLAGQVTYNEQFF. Complete variable domain (other parts from reference TRBV11-2 and TRBJ2-1): EAGVAQSPRYKIIEKRQSVAFWCNPISGHATLYWYQQILGQGPKLLIQFQNNGVVDDSQLPKDRFSAERLKGVDSTLKIQPAKLEDSAVYLCASSLAGQVTYNEQFFGPGTRLTVL.

The chain combines TRBV5-1 with TRBJ2-7; D could derive from TRBD1 or TRBD2 (6 bases each). V lost 0 bases and J 2 bases, leaving 15 bases between the germline ends. The CDR3 runs to 16 residues. CDR1 is SGHRS, CDR2 YFSETQ, per germline. Written as DNA, the CDR3 is TGCGCCAGCAGCTTGGGGGGGGCAGTAAGCACCTACGAGCAGTACTTC. Protein: CASSLGGAVSTYEQYF.

There are a few counts of this clone. This rearrangement joins TRBV7-6 to TRBJ2-1; 9 nucleotides match TRBD2. Trimming cost V 3 bases and J 10 bases; bases outside gene matches: 10. CDR1 is SGHVS and CDR2 is FNYEAQ in the germline V gene. The CDR3 is 15 residues long. This CDR3 reads CASSLLAGSPGEQFF. The CDR3 region has the DNA TGTGCCAGCAGCTTGCTAGCGGGATCCCCAGGGGAGCAGTTCTTC.

This clone has just a few counts. The rearrangement uses TRBV7-9 and TRBJ2-7; 7 positions agree with TRBD1. Trimming at V came to 6 bases and at J to 4 bases, leaving 12 bases not matched to a gene. The CDR3 loop spans 15 amino acids. Germline V gene sequence: CDR1 SEHNR, CDR2 FQNEAQ (reference sequence). The CDR3 here is CASRPGLTGSYEQYF. Here the CDR3 DNA reads TGTGCCAGCAGACCGGGGTTGACAGGGTCGTACGAGCAGTACTTC.

The table lists this clone with a count of one. The rearrangement links TRBV30 to TRBJ1-1; unclear D gene. The CDR3 loop spans 15 amino acids. The germline V gene has CDR1 GTSNPN and CDR2 SVGIG (reference sequence). V lost 3 bases and J lost 3, with 17 bases in between. Here the CDR3 reads CAWSPRTGFHTEAFF. The CDR3 DNA is TGTGCCTGGAGCCCTAGGACCGGGTTTCACACTGAAGCTTTCTTT.